What follows are 32 T cell receptor beta chains derived from one specimen sequenced in a study of T cells in localized non-small cell lung cancer. Assay: immunoSEQ multiplex PCR; the TCRdb copy retains only in-frame clones and omits some. The repertoire holds 30,000 or so clones, with over 80% as singletons. This material consisted of peripheral blood, taken before any cancer treatment. All receptors come from an older male donor with stage I lung adenocarcinoma.

This clone turned up a few times. The V and J genes are TRBV30 and TRBJ1-1, with a weak D call TRBD1 (6 bases). Germline CDR1 and CDR2: GTSNPN and SVGIG (reference sequence). CDR3 size: 15 residues. V was pared by 6 bases and J by 4 bases, with 21 bases between. The CDR3 sequence: CACASMTQGATEAFF. As DNA, the CDR3 is TGTGCCTGTGCCTCAATGACACAGGGTGCCACTGAAGCTTTCTTT. The full variable domain, completed using reference TRBV30 and TRBJ1-1, is SQTIHQWPATLVQPVGSPLSLECTVEGTSNPNLYWYRQAAGRGLQLLFYSVGIGQISSEVPQNLSASRPQDRQFILSSKKLLLSDSGFYLCACASMTQGATEAFFGQGTRLTVV.

This clone appeared a few times. At one of its ends the junction is not consistent with the germline gene, which may arise from a read error. The genes are TRBV7-2 and TRBJ1-3; D is unresolved. The CDR3 is 12 amino acids. From germline, CDR1 is SGHTA and CDR2 FQGNSA. This chain's CDR3 is CASRMTGNTIYF. The CDR3 bases are TGTGCCAGCAGGATGACTGGTAACACCATATATTTT.

The V gene is TRBV13, the J gene TRBJ2-1; maybe TRBD2 (6 bases). The CDR3 runs 17 residues. CDR1 is PRHDT, CDR2 FYEKMQ, per germline (reference sequence). V shed 5 bases and J shed 0 bases, with 17 bases lying between them. The CDR3 protein is CASSPRGSSRSYNEQFF. CDR3 DNA: TGTGCCAGCAGCCCCCGGGGGTCCTCTCGCTCCTACAATGAGCAGTTCTTC. Looking up the rest from reference TRBV13 and TRBJ2-1 gives the full variable domain: AAGVIQSPRHLIKEKRETATLKCYPIPRHDTVYWYQQGPGQDPQFLISFYEKMQSDKGSIPDRFSAQQFSDYHSELNMSSLELGDSALYFCASSPRGSSRSYNEQFFGPGTRLTVL.

The CDR3 DNA is TGTGCCAGCAGCCTTTCGGGACACCTTAACTATGGCTACACCTTC. Protein product: CASSLSGHLNYGYTF. V gene TRBV28 combines with J gene TRBJ1-2; a weak D match, TRBD1 (6 bases). This CDR3 comprises 15 residues. Germline CDR1 is MDHEN and CDR2 is SYDVKM. V was trimmed by 6 bases and J by 1 base, leaving 15 bases between them.

V gene TRBV5-1 combines with J gene TRBJ2-5; 11 nucleotides line up with TRBD2. From germline, CDR1 is SGHRS and CDR2 YFSETQ. V shed 4 bases, J shed 4 bases, and the junction held 9 bases outside the gene matches. The CDR3 covers 16 residues. The CDR3 sequence: CASSRFSGGASETQYF. CDR3 nucleotide sequence: TGCGCCAGCAGCAGATTTAGCGGGGGGGCCTCAGAGACCCAGTACTTC.

This clone is a singleton in its sample. The chain combines TRBV30 with TRBJ2-1; D is unresolved. The CDR3 totals 13 residues. V lost 1 base to trimming and J lost 8 bases, with 12 bases between them. Looked up from germline, CDR1 is GTSNPN and CDR2 is SVGIG (reference sequence). The CDR3 DNA reads as TGTGCCTGGAGTGGTGCGGCGAGAGATGAGCAGTTCTTC. Translating it yields CAWSGAARDEQFF.

The rearrangement links TRBV6-5 to TRBJ1-1; D may be TRBD1 (5 bases). This CDR3 comprises 13 residues. Germline V gene data show CDR1 as MNHEY and CDR2 as SVGAGI. V lost 6 bases to trimming and J lost 1 base, with 9 bases between them. The CDR3, as DNA: TGTGCCAGCAGGCTGACAGCGAACACTGAAGCTTTCTTT. Encoded protein: CASRLTANTEAFF.

The V gene is TRBV30, the J gene TRBJ2-1, with 8 bases fitting TRBD1. CDR1 GTSNPN and CDR2 SVGIG come from the germline V gene (reference sequence). This CDR3 has 15 amino acids. Losses at the gene ends were 2 bases for V and 3 bases for J; bases not matched to a gene: 6. CDR3 nucleotide sequence: TGTGCCTGGAGTCTGACAGGGGCTGGCTACAATGAGCAGTTCTTC. It is translated as CAWSLTGAGYNEQFF.

This clone was found once. V and J are TRBV10-3 and TRBJ2-1; TRBD1 might be the D (6 bases). CDR3 length: 15 amino acids. V lost 0 bases and J lost 4, with 10 bases in between. The germline CDR1 and CDR2 sequences are ENHRY and SYGVKD. The CDR3, as DNA: TGTGCCATCAGTGAGTCGTCAGGGGTGTACAATGAGCAGTTCTTC. This translates into CAISESSGVYNEQFF.

The CDR3 DNA reads TGCGCCAGCAGCTTGGGAGTCTCTGGAAACACCATATATTTT. Protein: CASSLGVSGNTIYF. This rearrangement joins TRBV5-1 to TRBJ1-3; D not resolved. The CDR3 runs to 14 residues. Looked up from germline, CDR1 is SGHRS and CDR2 is YFSETQ. Trimming took 0 bases from V and 0 from J, leaving 4 bases between them.

The genes are TRBV2 and TRBJ1-2, with D perhaps TRBD1 (5 bases). V lost 4 bases and J 0 bases, leaving 12 bases between the germline ends. The CDR3 length is 15 residues. Germline-derived CDR1 and CDR2 are SNHLY and FYNNEI. CDR3 residues: CASSGGTVPNYGYTF. CDR3 coding DNA: TGTGCCAGCAGTGGCGGGACTGTCCCTAACTATGGCTACACCTTC.

The J gene is TRBJ1-2, the V gene TRBV30; D gene unclear. Germline V gene sequence: CDR1 GTSNPN, CDR2 SVGIG (reference sequence). V was clipped by 0 bases and J by 2 bases, with 4 bases between them. CDR3 length equals 12 residues. In DNA form, the CDR3 reads TGTGCCTGGAGTGTTCAGAACTATGGCTACACCTTC. This translates into CAWSVQNYGYTF.

The chain employs TRBV2 and TRBJ1-2; D is undetermined. V was pared by 7 bases and J by 4 bases, with 22 bases between. Germline V gene sequence: CDR1 SNHLY, CDR2 FYNNEI. This CDR3 is built from 16 residues. CDR3 protein: CASITTPRMYSYGYTF. CDR3 bases: TGTGCCAGCATCACGACCCCCAGAATGTATAGCTATGGCTACACCTTC.

The chain combines TRBV4-3 with TRBJ2-3; the match to TRBD1 covers 8 bases. J gave up 2 bases and V 1 base, and 2 bases lay outside the gene matches. This CDR3 comprises 15 residues. Germline V gene sequence: CDR1 LGHNA, CDR2 YSLEER. The DNA of the CDR3 is TGCGCCAGCAGCCAAGCGGACAGGGACACAGATACGCAGTATTTT. Translation: CASSQADRDTDTQYF.

V usage is TRBV30 and J usage is TRBJ1-2; TRBD1 matches 11 bases. From germline, CDR1 is GTSNPN and CDR2 SVGIG (reference sequence). Losses at the gene ends were 2 bases for V and 2 bases for J; bases not matched to a gene: 4. There are 15 residues in the CDR3. The DNA for the CDR3 is TGTGCCTGGAGTCAGAGGGACAGGGGGAACTATGGCTACACCTTC. Amino acids: CAWSQRDRGNYGYTF.

This clone was seen a single time. The chain uses TRBV5-1 and TRBJ2-5; TRBD2 matches 8 bases. V trimming: 0 bases; J trimming: 1 base; junction bases outside the gene matches: 8. This CDR3 has 17 residues. The germline gives CDR1 SGHRS, CDR2 YFSETQ. In DNA form, the CDR3 reads TGCGCCAGCAGCTTGGCCCGAACTAGCGGTCTCCAAGAGACCCAGTACTTC. It translates to CASSLARTSGLQETQYF.

The rearrangement links TRBV18 to TRBJ1-3, with TRBD1 matching 7 bases. From germline, CDR1 is KGHSH and CDR2 LQKENI. The CDR3 sequence is 15 residues long. V lost 4 bases and J lost 6; bases outside the gene matches: 9. Written as DNA, the CDR3 is TGTGCCAGCTCACGACGGACAGGTGAAAAAAACACCATATATTTT. This codes for CASSRRTGEKNTIYF. The entire variable domain, with the rest obtained from reference TRBV18 and TRBJ1-3, is as follows: NAGVMQNPRHLVRRRGQEARLRCSPMKGHSHVYWYRQLPEEGLKFMVYLQKENIIDESGMPKERFSAEFPKEGPSILRIQQVVRGDSAAYFCASSRRTGEKNTIYFGEGSWLTVV.

This chain joins TRBV7-2 and TRBJ1-4; tentative D call: TRBD1 (5 bases). V was pared by 0 bases and J by 1 base, with 12 bases between. CDR3 length equals 17 residues. The germline gives CDR1 SGHTA, CDR2 FQGNSA. The CDR3 region is CASSLAQGWETNEKLFF. The CDR3 DNA follows: TGTGCCAGCAGCTTAGCGCAGGGATGGGAAACTAATGAAAAACTGTTTTTT.

V usage is TRBV4-3 and J usage is TRBJ2-1; TRBD2 is a possible D gene (6 bases). In germline, CDR1 is LGHNA, CDR2 YSLEER. This CDR3 has 12 amino acids. V gave up 5 bases and J gave up 12 bases, with 14 bases separating them. The DNA for the CDR3 is TGCGCCAGCAGCACCCCCCGGGGAGGGCAGTTCTTC. Its translation: CASSTPRGGQFF.

The chain couples TRBV29-1 to TRBJ1-3; 7 nucleotides line up with TRBD1. Germline CDR1 is SQVTM and CDR2 is ANQGSEA. V was pared by 3 bases and J by 7 bases, with 15 bases of the junction left unmatched. There are 16 residues in the CDR3. CDR3 sequence (DNA): TGCAGCGTTGAGGGGGGGGTCGCGGGACAGCGGAACACCATATATTTT. It translates to CSVEGGVAGQRNTIYF.

The chain joins TRBV28 to TRBJ1-1, with TRBD1 as a possible D gene (6 bases). Looked up from germline, CDR1 is MDHEN and CDR2 is SYDVKM. The length of the CDR3 is 14 residues. The V gene lost 5 bases and the J gene lost 0 bases, with 10 bases spanning the gap. CDR3 region: CASSGGQMNTEAFF. The CDR3 region has the DNA TGTGCCAGCAGTGGCGGACAGATGAACACTGAAGCTTTCTTT.

The chain uses TRBV18 and TRBJ2-1; D might be TRBD1 (6 bases). Germline-derived CDR1 and CDR2 are KGHSH and LQKENI. V lost 3 bases and J 0 bases, leaving 9 bases between the germline ends. This CDR3 comprises 15 residues. CDR3 bases: TGTGCCAGCTCACCTACAGGGAGCTCCTACAATGAGCAGTTCTTC. Its translation is CASSPTGSSYNEQFF.

The V gene is TRBV19, the J gene TRBJ1-5; D perhaps matches TRBD1 (6 bases). Germline CDR1 is LNHDA and CDR2 is SQIVND (reference sequence). The V gene lost 6 bases and the J gene lost 4 bases, with 16 bases spanning the gap. This CDR3 comprises 15 residues. Here the CDR3 DNA reads TGTGCCAGTAGGGTCACAGGGATAGGAAATCAGCCCCAGCATTTT. Encoded protein: CASRVTGIGNQPQHF.

This chain uses TRBV30 with TRBJ1-2, with TRBD1 matching 9 bases. Trimming took 2 bases from V and 6 from J; bases not matched to a gene: 4. Per the germline V gene, CDR1 is GTSNPN and CDR2 is SVGIG (reference sequence). The CDR3 is made up of 13 amino acids. CDR3 residues: CAWSRTGVHGYTF. The DNA of the CDR3 is TGTGCCTGGAGTAGGACAGGGGTACATGGCTACACCTTC.

This clone was seen once. The CDR3 here is CASSLVSGANEKLFF. Here the CDR3 DNA reads TGTGCCAGCAGCTTGGTATCCGGGGCGAATGAAAAACTGTTTTTT. This sequence joins TRBV5-5 and TRBJ1-4; maybe TRBD1 (5 bases). V dropped 0 bases and J dropped 5 bases, with 11 bases sitting between them. The CDR3 consists of 15 residues. Germline CDR1 and CDR2: SGHKS and YYEKEE (reference sequence).

CDR3 sequence (DNA): TGTGCCTGGAGCCCCCAAAGCGGGGGACCCACAGATACGCAGTATTTT. Protein sequence: CAWSPQSGGPTDTQYF. The rearrangement joins TRBV30 to TRBJ2-3; 8 bases align to TRBD2. CDR1 and CDR2 (germline): GTSNPN, SVGIG (reference sequence). This CDR3 is built from 16 residues. V trimming: 3 bases; J trimming: 2 bases; junction bases outside the gene matches: 10.

The chain employs TRBV7-8 and TRBJ1-5; the D is unclear. The CDR3 is 12 amino acids. Germline CDR1 SGHVS, CDR2 FQNEAQ. V was clipped by 1 base and J by 5 bases, with 3 bases between them. The CDR3 reads CASSLVDQPQHF. The CDR3 DNA reads TGTGCCAGCAGCTTAGTCGATCAGCCCCAGCATTTT. The variable domain in full, completed from reference TRBV7-8 and TRBJ1-5, reads GAGVSQSPRYKVAKRGQDVALRCDPISGHVSLFWYQQALGQGPEFLTYFQNEAQLDKSGLPSDRFFAERPEGSVSTLKIQRTQQEDSAVYLCASSLVDQPQHFGDGTRLSIL.

V usage is TRBV9 and J usage is TRBJ2-2; 11 bases map to TRBD1. V shed 3 bases and J 9 bases; nucleotides not matched to a gene: 10. This CDR3 comprises 16 residues. The germline CDR1 and CDR2 sequences are SGDLS and YYNGEE. CDR3 loop: CASSDRWTGGSRELFF. The CDR3 DNA follows: TGTGCCAGCAGCGACCGTTGGACAGGGGGCTCTAGGGAGCTGTTTTTT. The complete variable domain, with remaining parts taken from reference TRBV9 and TRBJ2-2, reads DSGVTQTPKHLITATGQRVTLRCSPRSGDLSVYWYQQSLDQGLQFLIQYYNGEERAKGNILERFSAQQFPDLHSELNLSSLELGDSALYFCASSDRWTGGSRELFFGEGSRLTVL.

The rearrangement links TRBV29-1 to TRBJ1-2; D remains unclear. The length of the CDR3 is 10 residues. Germline lookup yields CDR1 SQVTM and CDR2 ANQGSEA. V was pared by 4 bases and J by 13 bases, with 13 bases between. The CDR3 region has the DNA TGCAGCGTTGTTGGGCCCCCTTTCACCTTC. Translating gives CSVVGPPFTF.

The genes are TRBV7-9 and TRBJ1-4; 7 nucleotides align to TRBD1. Per the germline V gene, CDR1 is SEHNR and CDR2 is FQNEAQ (reference sequence). The CDR3 spans 16 residues. V shed 2 bases and J 8 bases; nucleotides not matched to a gene: 11. The CDR3 nucleotides are TGTGCCAGCAGCTTAAGCAGTAAGGGGGCGGCCGAAAAACTGTTTTTT. This translates into CASSLSSKGAAEKLFF.

This clone was recorded only once. The chain recombines TRBV27 with TRBJ1-1; 8 bases match TRBD1. The J segment lost 4 bases and the V segment lost 7 bases, leaving 8 bases of the junction unmatched. This CDR3 contains 14 residues. Germline assignment: CDR1 MNHEY and CDR2 SMNVEV (reference sequence). For the CDR3, the DNA is TGTGCCAGCACCTGGACAGGGAGGCTCACTGAAGCTTTCTTT. Protein: CASTWTGRLTEAFF.

V and J are TRBV30 and TRBJ1-6, with 8 bases that match TRBD1. The trim removed 2 bases at V and 14 bases at J, leaving 8 bases unmatched. Germline assignment: CDR1 GTSNPN and CDR2 SVGIG (reference sequence). The CDR3 sequence is 13 residues long. The CDR3 DNA reads TGTGCCTGGAGTCCCCAGGACAGGGAAGCCCTCCACTTT. It codes for CAWSPQDREALHF.